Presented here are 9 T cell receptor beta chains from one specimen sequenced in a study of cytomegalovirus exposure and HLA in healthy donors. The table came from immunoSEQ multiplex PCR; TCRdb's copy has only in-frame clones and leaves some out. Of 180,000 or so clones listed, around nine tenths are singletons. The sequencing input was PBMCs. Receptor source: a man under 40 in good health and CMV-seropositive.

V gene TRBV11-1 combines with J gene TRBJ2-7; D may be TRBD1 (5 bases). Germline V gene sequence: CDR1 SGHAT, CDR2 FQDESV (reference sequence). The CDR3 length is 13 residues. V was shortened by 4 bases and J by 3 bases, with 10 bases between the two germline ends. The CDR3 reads CASSWAGNYEQYF. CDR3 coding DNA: TGTGCCAGCAGCTGGGCAGGGAACTACGAGCAGTACTTC.

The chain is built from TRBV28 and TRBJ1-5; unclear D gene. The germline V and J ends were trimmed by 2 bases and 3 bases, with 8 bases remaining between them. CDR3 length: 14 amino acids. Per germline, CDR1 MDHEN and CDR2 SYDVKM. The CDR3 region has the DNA TGTGCCAGCAGTTTACATAGGGACAATCAGCCCCAGCATTTT. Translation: CASSLHRDNQPQHF.

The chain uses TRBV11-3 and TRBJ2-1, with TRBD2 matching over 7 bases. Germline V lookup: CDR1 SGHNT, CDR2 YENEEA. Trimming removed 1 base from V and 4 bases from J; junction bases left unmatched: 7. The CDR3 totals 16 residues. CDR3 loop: CASSLGGIGGYNEQFF. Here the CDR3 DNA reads TGTGCCAGCAGCTTAGGTGGGATCGGGGGGTACAATGAGCAGTTCTTC.

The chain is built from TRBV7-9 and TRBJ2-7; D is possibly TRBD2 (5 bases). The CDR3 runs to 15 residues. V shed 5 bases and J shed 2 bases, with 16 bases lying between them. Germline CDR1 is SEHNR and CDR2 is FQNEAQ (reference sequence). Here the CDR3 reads CASSARTQQTYEQYF. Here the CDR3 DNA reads TGTGCCAGCAGCGCCCGGACTCAGCAAACCTACGAGCAGTACTTC.

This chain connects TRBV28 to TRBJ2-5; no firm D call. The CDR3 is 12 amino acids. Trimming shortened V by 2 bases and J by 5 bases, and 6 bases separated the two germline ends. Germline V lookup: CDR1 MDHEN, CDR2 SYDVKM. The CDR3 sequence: CASSLGKETQYF. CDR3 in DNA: TGTGCCAGCAGTTTAGGCAAGGAGACCCAGTACTTC.

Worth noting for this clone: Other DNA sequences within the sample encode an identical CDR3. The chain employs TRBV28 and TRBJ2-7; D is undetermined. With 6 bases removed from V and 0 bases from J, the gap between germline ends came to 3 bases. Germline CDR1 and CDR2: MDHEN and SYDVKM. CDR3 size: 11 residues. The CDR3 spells CASSSSYEQYF. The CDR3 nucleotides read TGTGCCAGCAGCAGCTCCTACGAGCAGTACTTC.

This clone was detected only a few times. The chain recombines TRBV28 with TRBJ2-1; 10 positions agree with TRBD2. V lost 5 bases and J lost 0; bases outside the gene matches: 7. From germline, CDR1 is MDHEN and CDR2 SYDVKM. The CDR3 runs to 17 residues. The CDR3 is CASSKGLAESSYNEQFF. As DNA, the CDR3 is TGTGCCAGCAGTAAAGGACTAGCGGAAAGCTCCTACAATGAGCAGTTCTTC.

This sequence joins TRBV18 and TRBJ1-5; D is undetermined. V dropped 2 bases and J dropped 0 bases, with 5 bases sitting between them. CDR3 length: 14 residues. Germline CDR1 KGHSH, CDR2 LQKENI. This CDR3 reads CASSPSYSNQPQHF. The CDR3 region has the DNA TGTGCCAGCTCACCAAGTTATAGCAATCAGCCCCAGCATTTT.

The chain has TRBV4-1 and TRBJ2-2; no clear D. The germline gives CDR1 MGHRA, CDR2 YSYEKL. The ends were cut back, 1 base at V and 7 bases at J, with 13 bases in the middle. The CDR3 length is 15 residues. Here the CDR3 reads CASSQVGLAGGELFF. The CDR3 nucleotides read TGCGCCAGCAGCCAAGTGGGATTAGCCGGCGGGGAGCTGTTTTTT.